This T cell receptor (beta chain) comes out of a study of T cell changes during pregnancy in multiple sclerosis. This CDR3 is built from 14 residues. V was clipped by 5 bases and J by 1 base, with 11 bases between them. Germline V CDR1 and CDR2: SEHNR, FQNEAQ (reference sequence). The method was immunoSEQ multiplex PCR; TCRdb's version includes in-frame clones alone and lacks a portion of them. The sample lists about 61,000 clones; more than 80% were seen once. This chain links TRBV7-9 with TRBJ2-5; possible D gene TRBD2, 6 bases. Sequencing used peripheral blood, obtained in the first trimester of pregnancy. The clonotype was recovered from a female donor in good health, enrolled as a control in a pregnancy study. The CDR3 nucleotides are TGTGCCAGCAGCCCCCTAGCGATCCAAGAGACCCAGTACTTC. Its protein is CASSPLAIQETQYF.